Listed below are T cell receptor beta chains from one sample, sequenced in a study of tumor-infiltrating lymphocytes in primary liver carcinoma. Via MiXCR, TCRdb re-called the multiplex PCR reads, giving one row per CDR3 protein. Of about 180,000 distinct CDR3 sequences listed, 60% are singletons. Material for sequencing was peripheral blood. The receptors here all came from a man aged 40-55 years with primary liver carcinoma and hepatitis B virus infection. The conserved cysteine and the conserved F or W are not part of the CDR3 here.

V gene: TRBV30
J gene: TRBJ2-1
CDR3 protein: AWSPHREGQVEQF

V gene: TRBV4-1
J gene: TRBJ1-4
CDR3 protein: ASSQDKGSATNEKLF

V gene: TRBV29-1
J gene: TRBJ1-5
CDR3 protein: SVQKDSSSNQPQH

V gene: TRBV10-3
J gene: TRBJ1-5
CDR3 protein: AISESDMNQPQH

V gene: TRBV12-3/TRBV12-4
J gene: TRBJ1-1
CDR3 protein: ANTRTGDTEAF

V gene: TRBV4-2
J gene: TRBJ1-5
CDR3 protein: ASSQELVSNQPQH

V gene: TRBV11-2
J gene: TRBJ1-6
CDR3 protein: ASSSQGSPVDSPLH

V gene: TRBV7-2
J gene: TRBJ2-7
CDR3 protein: ASRRERDNFYEQY

V gene: TRBV29-1
J gene: TRBJ2-1
CDR3 protein: SVEEKGSPYNEKF

V gene: TRBV14
J gene: TRBJ2-3
CDR3 protein: ASSQDRPDTQY

V gene: TRBV11-2
J gene: TRBJ2-5
CDR3 protein: ASSNVQGGETQY

V gene: TRBV6-6
J gene: TRBJ2-1
CDR3 protein: TSTGTSGNNEQF

V gene: TRBV29-1
J gene: TRBJ2-5
CDR3 protein: SVQAGDQDTQY

V gene: TRBV11-2
J gene: TRBJ2-7
CDR3 protein: ASCLSLRRAVDYEQC

V gene: TRBV5-5
J gene: TRBJ1-2
CDR3 protein: ASSLKREENYGYT

V gene: TRBV5-5
J gene: TRBJ2-1
CDR3 protein: ASSLSPLTGSSYDEQF

V gene: TRBV29-1
J gene: TRBJ1-4
CDR3 protein: SVERDGMGEKLF

V gene: TRBV12-3/TRBV12-4
J gene: TRBJ1-5
CDR3 protein: ASTGGGNQPQH

V gene: TRBV11-2
J gene: TRBJ1-2
CDR3 protein: ACSPSGGGAYGYT

V gene: TRBV6-6
J gene: TRBJ1-4
CDR3 protein: ARSFTGGAEEKLF

V gene: TRBV12-3/TRBV12-4
J gene: TRBJ1-6
CDR3 protein: ASSLATGSSPLH

V gene: TRBV28
J gene: TRBJ2-5
CDR3 protein: ASSRVETQY

V gene: TRBV29-1
J gene: TRBJ1-1
CDR3 protein: SVRTGGDTEAF

V gene: TRBV6-5
J gene: TRBJ2-5
CDR3 protein: ATTTGIQETQY

V gene: TRBV4-2
J gene: TRBJ2-5
CDR3 protein: ASSQDPLRGRVLMETRY

V gene: TRBV14
J gene: TRBJ2-3
CDR3 protein: ASSQDGEGTDTQY

V gene: TRBV6-1
J gene: TRBJ2-7
CDR3 protein: ASSWTGYEQY

V gene: TRBV29-1
J gene: TRBJ2-3
CDR3 protein: SVEYAGQY

V gene: TRBV4-1
J gene: TRBJ1-5
CDR3 protein: ASSQEVQQGGNQPQH

V gene: TRBV6-5
J gene: TRBJ1-3
CDR3 protein: TSRPSDSGNTIY

V gene: TRBV11-2
J gene: TRBJ2-1
CDR3 protein: ASSLDETSGYNEQF

V gene: TRBV5-1
J gene: TRBJ2-1
CDR3 protein: ASSPGGASYNEQF

V gene: TRBV18
J gene: TRBJ2-1
CDR3 protein: ASSPTTDLEQF

V gene: TRBV11-1
J gene: TRBJ2-7
CDR3 protein: ASSWTSGSGGEQY

V gene: TRBV7-9
J gene: TRBJ2-7
CDR3 protein: ASSPRTEERSYEQY

V gene: TRBV11-2
J gene: TRBJ2-1
CDR3 protein: ARSLEPAGGLDEQF

V gene: TRBV5-4
J gene: TRBJ2-5
CDR3 protein: ASSQPGTSSETQY

V gene: TRBV11-2
J gene: TRBJ2-7
CDR3 protein: ASSLAYGESYEQY

V gene: TRBV4-1
J gene: TRBJ1-1
CDR3 protein: ASSHRMGLNTEAF

V gene: TRBV6-6
J gene: TRBJ2-3
CDR3 protein: ASSYSLDRTDTQY

V gene: TRBV12-3/TRBV12-4
J gene: TRBJ2-3
CDR3 protein: ASSFGTSGRAQSDTQY

V gene: TRBV12-3/TRBV12-4
J gene: TRBJ2-2
CDR3 protein: ASRDGTPRGSGELF

V gene: TRBV6-5
J gene: .
CDR3 protein: ASKRHGGNQPQY

V gene: TRBV11-3
J gene: TRBJ2-3
CDR3 protein: ASSPPGGDTQY

V gene: TRBV24-1
J gene: TRBJ2-1
CDR3 protein: ATSDLWDNEQF

V gene: TRBV12-3/TRBV12-4
J gene: TRBJ2-3
CDR3 protein: AGSLPGLQSDTQY

V gene: TRBV25-1
J gene: TRBJ2-3
CDR3 protein: ASSRRASTDTQY

V gene: TRBV30
J gene: TRBJ1-5
CDR3 protein: AWSVLNKPQH

V gene: TRBV6-6
J gene: TRBJ2-5
CDR3 protein: ASRRGGGRETQY

V gene: TRBV12-3/TRBV12-4
J gene: TRBJ2-3
CDR3 protein: ASSLIMAGWNTDTQY

V gene: TRBV11-2
J gene: TRBJ2-2
CDR3 protein: ASSLAGQGMIGELF

V gene: TRBV29-1
J gene: TRBJ2-2
CDR3 protein: SVIEQGAVTGELF

V gene: TRBV11-2
J gene: TRBJ1-1
CDR3 protein: ASSLVLGRGAF

V gene: TRBV7-9
J gene: TRBJ2-7
CDR3 protein: ASTSGGHEQY